The 9 T cell receptor beta chains presented below share a single source sample, sequenced in a study of T cells in Graves' hyperthyroidism and ophthalmopathy. Authors of the study amplified TCR beta CDR3 regions from RNA transcripts. Initially, a first-round RT-PCR of the TCR CDR3 employed the HTBI primer set. MiXCR, applied by TCRdb to the multiplex PCR reads, yields one record per CDR3 protein. The sample includes over 250,000 distinct CDR3 sequences, 25% to 30% seen only once; the top ten take about a quarter. The sample taken for sequencing was blood. These receptors were taken from a man in his forties or fifties with Graves' hyperthyroidism that later progressed to Graves' ophthalmopathy.

Ten or more counts support this clonotype. The chain joins TRBV20-1 to TRBJ1-2; 7 nucleotides agree with TRBD1. Germline CDR1 DFQATT, CDR2 SNEGSKA (reference sequence). The CDR3 has 14 residues. The V gene end was trimmed by 3 bases and the J gene end by 3 bases; junction bases not matched to a gene: 7. The CDR3 sequence is CSASPRGKDYGYTF. For the CDR3, the DNA is TGCAGTGCTAGTCCCAGGGGGAAGGACTATGGCTACACCTTC.

The rearrangement joins TRBV15 to TRBJ1-3; D uncertain. The CDR3 sequence is 14 residues long. Germline V gene data show CDR1 as LNHNV and CDR2 as YYDKDF (reference sequence). V lost 5 bases, J lost 0 bases, and 8 bases lay in between. The CDR3 is CATSSRDSGNTIYF. The CDR3 bases are TGTGCCACCAGCTCCCGGGACTCTGGAAACACCATATATTTT.

The sample holds many counts of this clonotype. J is TRBJ2-7 and V is TRBV6-1, with D hard to call. Germline V lookup: CDR1 MNHNS, CDR2 SASEGT. The CDR3 runs to 16 residues. With 2 bases removed from V and 7 bases from J, the gap between germline ends came to 21 bases. CDR3 nucleotide sequence: TGTGCCAGCAGTGAACGGAGTTTGGCCCTTTTCGGGGAGCAGTACTTC. Translating gives CASSERSLALFGEQYF.

This clonotype showed up many times. This chain links TRBV19 with TRBJ1-1; D call uncertain. Trimming took 2 bases from V and 4 from J, leaving 11 bases between them. Germline CDR1 is LNHDA and CDR2 is SQIVND (reference sequence). The CDR3 extends over 14 amino acids. Here the CDR3 reads CASSIQAGGTEAFF. The DNA of the CDR3 is TGTGCCAGTAGTATACAAGCGGGAGGCACTGAAGCTTTCTTT.

This clonotype was found many times. The chain joins TRBV27 to TRBJ2-2; 7 bases line up with TRBD2. The CDR3 length is 14 residues. V was pared by 4 bases and J by 5 bases, with 4 bases of the junction left unmatched. Germline V lookup: CDR1 MNHEY, CDR2 SMNVEV (reference sequence). The CDR3 here is CASSYLGLTGELFF. The CDR3 nucleotides read TGTGCCAGCAGTTATTTGGGACTAACCGGGGAGCTGTTTTTT.

This clonotype was observed at least ten times. The V and J genes are TRBV10-3 and TRBJ1-1; weak D call: TRBD1 (6 bases). CDR3 length equals 14 residues. Germline lookup yields CDR1 ENHRY and CDR2 SYGVKD. V was trimmed by 6 bases and J by 6 bases, leaving 17 bases between them. The DNA of the CDR3 is TGTGCCATCAGGTTAGGGGGGGGCGACGCTGAAGCTTTCTTT. Translation gives CAIRLGGGDAEAFF.

This clonotype was observed many times. The rearrangement uses TRBV9 and TRBJ2-5; D call uncertain. With 4 bases removed from V and 4 bases from J, the gap between germline ends came to 20 bases. Germline CDR1 SGDLS, CDR2 YYNGEE. The CDR3 consists of 16 residues. The CDR3 sequence: CASSQGITAILETQYF. The CDR3 region has the DNA TGTGCCAGCAGCCAAGGGATTACTGCCATCTTAGAGACCCAGTACTTC.

This clonotype was detected many times. This rearrangement joins TRBV27 to TRBJ2-7; D gene unclear. The CDR3 consists of 12 residues. Trimming cost V 8 bases and J 2 bases, with 10 bases left between them. Germline V CDR1 and CDR2: MNHEY, SMNVEV (reference sequence). The CDR3 DNA reads as TGTGCCAGCGGACCCTTAACCTACGAGCAGTACTTC. Translated: CASGPLTYEQYF.

The chain joins TRBV7-3 to TRBJ2-2; D is ambiguous. Germline loops: CDR1 SGHTA, CDR2 FQGTGA. The CDR3 is 14 amino acids. The V gene lost 4 bases and the J gene lost 7 bases, with 13 bases spanning the gap. The CDR3 loop reads CASSSHRRSGELFF. The CDR3 region has the DNA TGTGCCAGCAGCTCGCACAGACGGAGCGGGGAGCTGTTTTTT.